This passage covers 10 T cell receptor beta chains from one sample sequenced in a study of identifying expanded T cells in peripheral blood. Some clones are missing from TCRdb's copy, which holds only in-frame ones; the method was immunoSEQ multiplex PCR. The sample includes about 91,000 clones, almost 90% of them seen just once. Sample: blood. The source is a person between 18 and 70 years old in good health.

The V call is TRBV28, the J call TRBJ1-1; maybe TRBD1 (5 bases). With 4 bases removed from V and 4 bases from J, the gap between germline ends came to 16 bases. There are 15 residues in the CDR3. The germline V gene has CDR1 MDHEN and CDR2 SYDVKM. The chain's CDR3 is CASSSRGTGGTEAFF. The CDR3 nucleotides read TGTGCCAGCAGTTCCCGCGGAACCGGGGGCACTGAAGCTTTCTTT. Full variable domain (outside the CDR3, taken from reference TRBV28 and TRBJ1-1): DVKVTQSSRYLVKRTGEKVFLECVQDMDHENMFWYRQDPGLGLRLIYFSYDVKMKEKGDIPEGYSVSREKKERFSLILESASTNQTSMYLCASSSRGTGGTEAFFGQGTRLTVV.

This chain uses TRBV19 with TRBJ2-2, with D uncertain. CDR1 LNHDA and CDR2 SQIVND come from the germline V gene (reference sequence). This CDR3 has 13 residues. V was clipped by 4 bases and J by 4 bases, with 7 bases between them. This chain's CDR3 is CASSNTATGELFF. The CDR3 DNA reads as TGTGCCAGTAGTAACACTGCCACCGGGGAGCTGTTTTTT.

V usage is TRBV11-1 and J usage is TRBJ2-5, with no clear D. The V and J ends lost 1 base and 3 bases respectively, with 0 bases between them. The CDR3 is made up of 11 amino acids. Germline V gives CDR1 SGHAT, CDR2 FQDESV (reference sequence). CDR3 amino acids: CASSLEETQYF. The CDR3 bases are TGTGCCAGCAGCTTAGAAGAGACCCAGTACTTC.

The chain couples TRBV29-1 to TRBJ2-1; no clear D gene. With 4 bases removed from V and 7 bases from J, the gap between germline ends came to 8 bases. The germline CDR1 and CDR2 sequences are SQVTM and ANQGSEA. This CDR3 has 11 residues. Written as DNA, the CDR3 is TGCAGCGTTGGGATAGAAAATGAGCAGTTCTTC. Translation: CSVGIENEQFF.

The CDR3 sequence is CASSRTPTEAFF. In DNA, the CDR3 is TGTGCCAGTAGTCGGACCCCCACTGAAGCTTTCTTT. V gene TRBV19 combines with J gene TRBJ1-1, with D uncertain. Per germline, CDR1 LNHDA and CDR2 SQIVND (reference sequence). The V gene lost 5 bases and the J gene lost 4 bases, with 8 bases spanning the gap. This CDR3 comprises 12 residues.

The chain recombines TRBV7-9 with TRBJ2-7, with TRBD1 as a possible D gene (8 bases). The V gene lost 5 bases and the J gene lost 0 bases, with 17 bases spanning the gap. The CDR3 is 16 residues long. CDR1 is SEHNR, CDR2 FQNEAQ, per germline (reference sequence). The CDR3, as DNA: TGTGCCAGCAGCACGGACAGGGAGGGGATCTCCTACGAGCAGTACTTC. Translated, it gives CASSTDREGISYEQYF. The whole variable domain, remainder taken from reference TRBV7-9 and TRBJ2-7, is DTGVSQNPRHKITKRGQNVTFRCDPISEHNRLYWYRQTLGQGPEFLTYFQNEAQLEKSRLLSDRFSAERPKGSFSTLEIQRTEQGDSAMYLCASSTDREGISYEQYFGPGTRLTVT.

The chain links TRBV4-1 to TRBJ2-2; TRBD1 agrees at 11 bases. CDR3 size: 15 residues. The junction had 2 bases not matched to a gene; V was cut back by 3 bases and J by 5 bases. Germline loops: CDR1 MGHRA, CDR2 YSYEKL. CDR3 residues: CASSHGQGATGELFF. CDR3 DNA sequence: TGCGCCAGCAGCCACGGACAGGGGGCAACCGGGGAGCTGTTTTTT.

This clone appeared a single time. The gene calls are TRBV19 and TRBJ2-2, with TRBD2 matching 10 bases. CDR3 length: 15 residues. CDR1 is LNHDA and CDR2 is SQIVND in the germline V gene (reference sequence). V was clipped by 8 bases and J by 6 bases; unmatched bases: 9. CDR3 loop: CASEQLAGSSGELFF. In nucleotides, the CDR3 is TGTGCCAGTGAACAACTAGCGGGATCTTCCGGGGAGCTGTTTTTT.

The V and J genes are TRBV12-5 and TRBJ1-3; no clear D. There are 17 residues in the CDR3. CDR1 is LGHNT and CDR2 is FRNRAP in the germline V gene. V lost 0 bases and J lost 0, with 12 bases in between. CDR3 protein: CASGLVPGQLSGNTIYF. The CDR3 bases are TGTGCTAGTGGTTTGGTACCGGGCCAGCTCTCTGGAAACACCATATATTTT.

The genes are TRBV7-9 and TRBJ2-3; 12 nucleotides agree with TRBD2. The trim removed 5 bases at V and 3 bases at J, leaving 9 bases unmatched. In germline, CDR1 is SEHNR, CDR2 FQNEAQ (reference sequence). CDR3 size: 17 residues. Here the CDR3 reads CASSTRTSGDQTDTQYF. The CDR3 DNA reads TGTGCCAGCAGCACGCGGACTAGCGGGGACCAAACAGATACGCAGTATTTT.